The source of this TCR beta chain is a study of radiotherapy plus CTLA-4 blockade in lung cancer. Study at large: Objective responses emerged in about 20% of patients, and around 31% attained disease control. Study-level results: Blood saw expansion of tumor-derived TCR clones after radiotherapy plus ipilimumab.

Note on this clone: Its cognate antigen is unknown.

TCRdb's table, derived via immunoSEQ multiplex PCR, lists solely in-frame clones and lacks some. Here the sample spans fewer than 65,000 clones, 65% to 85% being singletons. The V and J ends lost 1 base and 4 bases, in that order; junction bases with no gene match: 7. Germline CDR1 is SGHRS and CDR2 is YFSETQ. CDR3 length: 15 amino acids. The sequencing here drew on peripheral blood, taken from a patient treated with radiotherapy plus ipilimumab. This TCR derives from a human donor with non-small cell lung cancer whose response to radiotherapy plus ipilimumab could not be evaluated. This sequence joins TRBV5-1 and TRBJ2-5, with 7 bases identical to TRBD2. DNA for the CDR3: TGCGCCAGCAGCTTGAATGTCGGCGGGAGAGAGACCCAGTACTTC. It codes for CASSLNVGGRETQYF.